This entry describes one T cell receptor beta chain. Thawed unstimulated PBMCs were FACS-sorted by CD3, CD4 and CD8 into two populations. This sample stems from a study of T cell clones after liver transplantation. Study-wide background: Pre-transplant mixed lymphocyte reactions yielded third-party-reactive TCRbeta sequences as comparators for graft-donor-reactive sequences.

TCRdb's copy holds only in-frame clones and misses some; the assay was immunoSEQ multiplex PCR. The top ten hold around 8.5% of the sample, which has over 50,000 clones, 65% to 85% seen once. Germline V gene data show CDR1 as SGHRS and CDR2 as YFSETQ. The CDR3 covers 15 residues. V lost 4 bases to trimming and J lost 5 bases; unmatched junction nucleotides: 6. This material consisted of CD4+ T cells from blood, taken before liver transplant. The receptor comes from a human donor who received a liver transplant. The chain has TRBV5-1 and TRBJ2-5; 12 bases map to TRBD2. The CDR3 coding sequence is TGCGCCAGCAGCAACCTAGCGGGGGGGCGCGAGACCCAGTACTTC. Translating it yields CASSNLAGGRETQYF.